One T cell receptor beta chain is described in this entry. Its specificity is unknown. TCRdb keeps only in-frame clones here, not all; method: immunoSEQ multiplex PCR. This sample yields fewer than 80,000 clones, of which 86% are seen a single time; roughly 1.1% belongs to the top ten. The CDR3 sequence is 15 residues long. Trimming took off 6 bases at V and 0 bases at J, with 12 bases between the two ends. Germline V gene lookup returns CDR1 KGHSH and CDR2 LQKENI. This sample is drawn from a study of OX40 agonist ivuxolimab in advanced cancers. In the study overall: Cohort: 80% to 85% men, mean age about 60, aged roughly 20 to 79. Overall study findings and caveats: Dosing at 0.1 to 3.0 mg/kg was accompanied by clonal expansion of CD4+ and CD8+ blood T cells by week 6.

This specimen was CD4+ or CD8+ T cells sorted from blood, taken in a trial of the OX40 agonist ivuxolimab. This clonotype originated in an adult with an advanced solid tumor such as melanoma, head and neck, liver or kidney cancer. The V call is TRBV18, the J call TRBJ1-3; D is ambiguous. The CDR3 DNA reads TGTGCCAGCTCCCCCGTCTCACTCTCTGGAAACACCATATATTTT. Translated: CASSPVSLSGNTIYF.